This TCR beta chain was recovered during a study of blood T cells in healthy people across ages. Study results and caveats: In the absence of known donor CMV status, changes in expanded clonotypes were possibly confounded.

This clonotype occurred a few times. Its specificity is not known. For the second PCR, which ran for about 7 to 12 cycles, a sample-barcoded 5' primer and a J-beta primer mix were used. TCRdb processed the 5' RACE reads anew with MiXCR; each CDR3 protein has one entry. The table shows 650,000 to 700,000 distinct CDR3 sequences, with less than 40% occurring only once. The CDR3 length is 17 residues. V gave up 5 bases and J gave up 0 bases; unmatched junction bases: 5. Germline V CDR1 and CDR2: SGHRS, YFSETQ. This chain connects TRBV5-1 to TRBJ1-6; 10 nucleotides align to TRBD1. The sample comprised blood. This TCR came from a woman at least 80 years old in good health. For the CDR3, the DNA is TGCGCCAGCAGACCGGGACAGGGGAGCTCCTATAATTCACCCCTCCACTTT. Translated, it gives CASRPGQGSSYNSPLHF.